These 3 T cell receptor beta chains were all obtained from the same sample, sequenced in a study of low-dose radiotherapy and immunotherapy resistance in tumors. Alpha and beta chains were covered, as first-strand cDNA relied on TRAV- and TRBV-specific primers. Using a constant-region primer together with a V-primer adapter, TCRs were subjected to roughly 20 PCR cycles of amplification. TCRdb processed the reads anew with MiXCR; each CDR3 protein has one entry. The sample shows fewer than 90,000 distinct CDR3 sequences, 30% to 40% of them seen only once. Time point of the sample: before trial treatment. The starting material was PBMCs, obtained before treatment. These receptors all come from a female donor with ovarian cancer.

There are many counts of this clonotype. This chain connects TRBV20-1 to TRBJ2-1; 8 bases align to TRBD2. J was trimmed by 5 bases and V by 3 bases; bases with no gene match: 15. The CDR3 loop spans 17 amino acids. Germline-derived CDR1 and CDR2 are DFQATT and SNEGSKA (reference sequence). The CDR3 here is CSARGFMGAGGHNEQFF. CDR3 bases: TGCAGTGCTAGGGGGTTCATGGGGGCGGGGGGCCACAATGAGCAGTTCTTC.

There are many counts of this clonotype. The genes are TRBV25-1 and TRBJ2-5; the match to TRBD2 covers 12 bases. The CDR3 sequence is 17 residues long. The J segment lost 5 bases and the V segment lost 4 bases, leaving 11 bases of the junction unmatched. Germline values: CDR1 MGHDK, CDR2 SYGVNS. Written as DNA, the CDR3 is TGTGCCAGCAGTGGGACTAGCGGGGTTCTCCTAGAGGAGACCCAGTACTTC. It codes for CASSGTSGVLLEETQYF.

The J gene is TRBJ2-7, the V gene TRBV6-2 or TRBV6-3; 8 nucleotides line up with TRBD2. Germline V CDR1 and CDR2: MNHEY, SVGEGT. V lost 10 bases, J lost 6 bases, and 11 bases stayed unmatched. This CDR3 comprises 13 residues. CDR3 amino acids: CATSGLVLAEQYF. In DNA form, the CDR3 reads TGTGCCACCTCGGGACTAGTTCTCGCCGAGCAGTACTTC.